The 10 T cell receptor beta chains presented below share a single source sample, sequenced in a study of shared clonotypes between healthy human individuals. Here immunoSEQ multiplex PCR was the method, and the copy in TCRdb shows in-frame clones only, minus some. There are 2,500,000 or so clones in the sample; under 95% occur only once, and approximately 0.36% lies in the top ten. Sequenced input: naive CD4+ T cells from PBMCs. Stated subset: CD45RA+ positively selected. These receptors originate from a man aged 18 to 30 in good health. Some clones in this sample may be carry-over from other donors' samples.

The CDR3 here is CASTSAGTDTQYF. The CDR3 bases are TGTGCCAGCACAAGCGCGGGCACAGATACGCAGTATTTT. This rearrangement joins TRBV5-4 to TRBJ2-3; D gene ambiguous. Looked up from germline, CDR1 is SGHNT and CDR2 is YYREEE (reference sequence). With 6 bases removed from V and 1 base from J, the gap between germline ends came to 9 bases. The CDR3 totals 13 residues. The full variable domain, with the rest looked up from reference TRBV5-4 and TRBJ2-3, is ETGVTQSPTHLIKTRGQQVTLRCSSQSGHNTVSWYQQALGQGPQFIFQYYREEENGRGNFPPRFSGLQFPNYSSELNVNALELDDSALYLCASTSAGTDTQYFGPGTRLTVL.

J is TRBJ1-6 and V is TRBV6-5; unclear D gene. V shed 10 bases and J shed 7 bases, with 14 bases lying between them. The germline gives CDR1 MNHEY, CDR2 SVGAGI. The CDR3 loop spans 13 amino acids. The CDR3 loop reads CATSPFGNSPLHF. The DNA for the CDR3 is TGTGCCACCTCCCCATTCGGGAATTCACCCCTCCACTTT.

This clone was counted once. The chain carries TRBV27 and TRBJ2-7, with 13 bases aligning to TRBD2. This CDR3 has 15 residues. Germline lookup yields CDR1 MNHEY and CDR2 SMNVEV (reference sequence). Germline trimming cut 5 bases from V and 6 bases from J; bases unmatched to any gene: 7. The CDR3 sequence: CASSALAGGRSEQYF. CDR3 coding DNA: TGTGCCAGCAGTGCACTAGCGGGAGGGAGAAGCGAGCAGTACTTC.

The V gene is TRBV7-8, the J gene TRBJ2-1, with TRBD2 identical over 8 bases. This CDR3 contains 17 residues. With V trimmed by 7 bases and J by 5 bases, 16 bases remained unmatched. Germline CDR1 is SGHVS and CDR2 is FQNEAQ. The CDR3 is CASTPGQRELIDNEQFF. CDR3 DNA sequence: TGTGCCAGCACCCCGGGCCAGCGGGAGTTGATCGACAATGAGCAGTTCTTC.

The chain uses TRBV27 and TRBJ2-7; 8 bases are a match to TRBD1. CDR1 and CDR2 (germline): MNHEY, SMNVEV (reference sequence). The CDR3 has 15 amino acids. With V trimmed by 3 bases and J by 6 bases, 10 bases remained unmatched. CDR3 nucleotides: TGTGCCAGCAGTTTCACCCCCCAGGGGGCAGGCGAGCAGTACTTC. This codes for CASSFTPQGAGEQYF.

This chain connects TRBV18 to TRBJ2-7, with 9 bases that match TRBD1. This CDR3 is built from 14 residues. Germline lookup yields CDR1 KGHSH and CDR2 LQKENI. J was trimmed by 0 bases and V by 6 bases; bases with no gene match: 3. CDR3 residues: CASSRTGDSYEQYF. CDR3 nucleotides: TGTGCCAGCTCTCGGACAGGGGACTCCTACGAGCAGTACTTC.

V and J are TRBV28 and TRBJ2-7; 11 bases fit TRBD2. The CDR3 runs to 17 residues. Losses at the gene ends were 3 bases for V and 0 bases for J; bases not matched to a gene: 7. Germline V gives CDR1 MDHEN, CDR2 SYDVKM. The CDR3 DNA is TGTGCCAGCAGTTTCCAAGGACTAGCGGGCACCTCCTACGAGCAGTACTTC. Amino acid sequence: CASSFQGLAGTSYEQYF.

The rearrangement links TRBV7-9 to TRBJ2-7; 7 bases align to TRBD2. With 7 bases clipped from V and 2 bases from J, the junction kept 8 bases outside the gene matches. CDR1 is SEHNR, CDR2 FQNEAQ, per germline (reference sequence). This CDR3 comprises 14 residues. Written as DNA, the CDR3 is TGTGCCAGCAACCAGCGGGGAGAAACCTACGAGCAGTACTTC. Its protein is CASNQRGETYEQYF.

The rearrangement joins TRBV27 to TRBJ2-3; 7 nucleotides match TRBD2. With 4 bases clipped from V and 3 bases from J, the junction kept 7 bases outside the gene matches. CDR1 and CDR2 from the germline V gene are MNHEY and SMNVEV (reference sequence). The CDR3 has 15 amino acids. The DNA for the CDR3 is TGTGCCAGCAGTTCCCGAGGACTAGTTACAGATACGCAGTATTTT. Its translation is CASSSRGLVTDTQYF.

The J gene is TRBJ1-3, the V gene TRBV2, with 10 positions matching TRBD1. The germline gives CDR1 SNHLY, CDR2 FYNNEI. V lost 6 bases, J lost 3 bases, and 5 bases stayed unmatched. This CDR3 contains 15 residues. CDR3 DNA: TGTGCCAGCAGAGACGGGACAGGGGTTGGAAACACCATATATTTT. Protein sequence: CASRDGTGVGNTIYF.